The entry that follows covers one TCR beta chain sequence. Its antigen is as yet unknown. This CDR3 has 13 residues. CDR1 and CDR2 from the germline V gene are MGHDK and SYGVNS. These data originate in a study of CXCR3-negative and CXCR3-positive naive CD8 T cells. Study-level information: Per-library TRB read counts averaged about 1.5 +/- 0.3 million, adding up to 120 million to 150 million in total.

Carrying UMI labels, the TRB cDNA libraries were prepared through 5' RACE. TCRdb reprocessed the 5' RACE reads, with one entry per CDR3 protein and no DNA. The repertoire table contains about 6,700 distinct CDR3 sequences. General study points: TRB CDR3s were more hydrophobic in CXCR3-positive than in CXCR3-negative naive cells. Researchers report CXCR3 expression partially decreased after cryopreservation, with fresh PBMCs used in most assays.

CD45RO-CCR7+CD27+CD95- defined naive CD8+ T cells. The receptor was derived from a human donor in good health. Some clones in this sample may be carry-over from other donors' samples. The chain couples TRBV25-1 to TRBJ2-7. Sequencing was done on a sample of naive CXCR3+ CD8+ T cells from blood. The subset was: CD45RO-CCR7+CD27+CD95- naive CD8+ T cells expressing CXCR3 (TNR3+). CDR3 loop: CASSLRASYEQYF.